The clone carrying this T cell receptor beta chain was counted at least ten times. The use of genomic DNA as template underpinned the TCR beta VDJ and CDR3 profiling. A single record per CDR3 protein comes from TCRdb applying MiXCR to the reads. The repertoire holds 170,000 or so distinct CDR3 sequences, with about 50% as singletons. The data originate from a study of CD8+CD57+ T cells in acquired aplastic anemia. By flow cytometry, patients selected for sequencing had shown an expansion of CD8+CD57+ cells. Per germline, CDR1 SGHNT and CDR2 YENEEA. V gave up 6 bases and J gave up 6 bases, with 15 bases separating them. The CDR3 is 13 amino acids.

The rearrangement links TRBV11-3 to TRBJ2-7; D is ambiguous. The receptor's source is a human donor with aplastic anemia. Specimen: sorted CD4+, CD8+, or CD8+CD57+ T cells (not recorded which) from PBMCs. This chain's CDR3 is CASRGTVRGEQYF. The CDR3, as DNA: TGTGCCAGCAGAGGAACAGTTCGTGGCGAGCAGTACTTC. Full variable domain (missing parts from reference TRBV11-3 and TRBJ2-7): EAGVVQSPRYKIIEKKQPVAFWCNPISGHNTLYWYLQNLGQGPELLIRYENEEAVDDSQLPKDRFSAERLKGVDSTLKIQPAELGDSAVYLCASRGTVRGEQYFGPGTRLTVT.